This T cell receptor beta chain stems from a study of graft-versus-host responses after intestinal transplantation. Study-wide results and limits: Marrow from the recipient contained GvH clones, some of which had appeared first in ileum or blood.

A remark on this clone: Its antigen is unidentified.

CDR1 is MNHNS and CDR2 is SASEGT in the germline V gene. The CDR3 length is 15 residues. With 8 bases clipped from V and 8 bases from J, the junction kept 15 bases outside the gene matches. Method: immunoSEQ multiplex PCR; TCRdb's copy keeps in-frame clones and lacks some. The data show nearly 95,000 clones, under 95% seen once. The TCR sequence derives from a human donor who received an intestinal transplant. The sample here was unstimulated CD8+ T cells sorted from spleen or lymph node cells, taken before intestinal transplant. The chain combines TRBV6-1 with TRBJ2-4; 7 positions agree with TRBD2. The CDR3 spells CASSLLRTSEDIQYF. In DNA form, the CDR3 reads TGTGCCAGCTCTCTACTCCGGACTAGTGAGGACATTCAGTACTTC.